This is a list of T cell receptor beta chains from one sample in a study of cytomegalovirus exposure and HLA in healthy donors. TCRdb keeps only in-frame clones here, not all; method: immunoSEQ multiplex PCR. The repertoire holds 130,000 to 150,000 clones, with less than 90% as singletons. The sample was PBMCs. The receptor set was obtained from a woman aged 18 to 35 in good health and CMV-seropositive. Both conserved end residues are part of each CDR3. D genes are given only for firm matches. Clone size is not always given. Where it is, it says once, few, many or a class for expanded clones.

clone_size j_call d_call v_call cdr3_aa cdr3_nt
NA TRBJ2-5 TRBD1 TRBV12-5 CASGLGQKETQYF TGTGCTAGTGGCCTGGGACAGAAAGAGACCCAGTACTTC
once TRBJ2-1 TRBD2 TRBV7-6 CASSSLEAGPEQFF TGTGCCAGCAGCTCTCTTGAAGCGGGACCCGAGCAGTTCTTC
NA TRBJ2-5 TRBD2 TRBV5-5 CASSRGGSGETQYF TGTGCCAGCAGCCGGGGGGGCTCCGGAGAGACCCAGTACTTC
NA TRBJ2-1 TRBD2 TRBV23-1 CASTFSGLAGGSSYNEQFF TGCGCCAGCACTTTCTCGGGACTAGCGGGAGGGAGCTCCTACAATGAGCAGTTCTTC
NA TRBJ2-7 TRBD2 TRBV11-2 CASSLELAFAYEQYF TGTGCCAGCAGCTTAGAACTAGCGTTTGCCTACGAGCAGTACTTC
NA TRBJ2-1 TRBD2 TRBV5-1 CASSPGLAENYNEQFF TGCGCCAGCAGCCCGGGACTAGCGGAGAATTACAATGAGCAGTTCTTC
NA TRBJ2-7 TRBD2 TRBV5-1 CASSAGTSGILSYEQYF TGCGCCAGCAGCGCCGGGACTAGCGGGATTCTTTCCTACGAGCAGTACTTC
once TRBJ2-5 TRBD1 TRBV7-2 CASSTRGETQYF TGTGCCAGCAGCACCAGGGGGGAGACCCAGTACTTC
NA TRBJ2-2 NA TRBV11-2 CASSLRVNTGELFF TGTGCCAGCAGCTTAAGAGTAAACACCGGGGAGCTGTTTTTT
NA TRBJ2-7 NA TRBV21-1 CASSKTPLKREASYEQYF TGTGCCAGCAGCAAAACCCCGCTAAAGCGGGAGGCCTCCTACGAGCAGTACTTC